This T cell receptor (beta chain) was identified in a study of T-cell reconstitution after alpha-beta-depleted transplantation in children. During its preparation, the TCRbeta library received unique molecular identifiers. TCRdb re-analysed the PCR reads in MiXCR, keeping a single row per CDR3 protein. The sample holds 700,000 to 950,000 distinct CDR3 sequences, 16% seen once. There are a few counts of this clonotype. The CDR3 has 10 amino acids. The chain couples TRBV21-1 to TRBJ2-7. TRBV21-1 is designated a pseudogene. Here the sequenced sample was PBMCs, mostly from graft donor cells, taken 360 days after TCRalphabeta/CD19-depleted stem cell transplant. The clonotype comes from a male patient between 5 and 17 years old who had a stem cell transplant for acute lymphoblastic leukemia, so the T cells may come from the graft donor. CDR3 amino acids: CASVTYEQYF. The CDR3 DNA is TGTGCCAGCGTCACTTACGAGCAGTACTTC.